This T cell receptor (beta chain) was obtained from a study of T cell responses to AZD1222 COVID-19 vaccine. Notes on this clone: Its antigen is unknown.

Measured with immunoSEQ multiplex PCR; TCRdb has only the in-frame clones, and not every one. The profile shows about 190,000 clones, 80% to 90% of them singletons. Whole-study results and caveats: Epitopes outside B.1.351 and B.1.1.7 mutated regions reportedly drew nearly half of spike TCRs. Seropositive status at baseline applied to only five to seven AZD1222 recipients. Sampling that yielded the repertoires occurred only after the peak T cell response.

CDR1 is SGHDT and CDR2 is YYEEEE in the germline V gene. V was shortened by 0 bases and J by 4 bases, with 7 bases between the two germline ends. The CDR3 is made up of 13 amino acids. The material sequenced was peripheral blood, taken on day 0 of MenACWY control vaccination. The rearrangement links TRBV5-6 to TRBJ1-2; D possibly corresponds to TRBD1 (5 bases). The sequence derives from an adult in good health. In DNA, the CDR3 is TGTGCCAGCAGCTTGGGACAGTCCTATGGCTACACCTTC. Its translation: CASSLGQSYGYTF.